This is a list of T cell receptor beta chains from one sample in a study of blood T cell repertoires in COVID-19. Produced via immunoSEQ multiplex PCR; TCRdb's table is partial and in-frame only. Of about 210,000 clones listed, roughly nine tenths are singletons. The sample was peripheral blood. The origin of the receptors is a man aged 35 to 55 with acute or convalescent COVID-19. Both conserved end residues are part of each CDR3. A D gene is named only where the DNA matches it firmly. The listing skips clone size in some rows; elsewhere it reads once, few, many or a size class.

v_call	d_call	clone_size	j_call	cdr3_aa	cdr3_nt
TRBV5-1	-	-	TRBJ1-2	CASSLGDYGYTF	TGCGCCAGCAGCCTCGGGGACTATGGCTACACCTTC
TRBV28	-	-	TRBJ1-4	CASSSGGATNEKLFF	TGTGCCAGCAGTTCCGGGGGGGCAACTAATGAAAAACTGTTTTTT
TRBV29-1	-	-	TRBJ2-1	CSVGKITGLEQFF	TGCAGCGTTGGGAAGATTACGGGACTTGAGCAGTTCTTC
TRBV9	-	-	TRBJ1-2	CASSGRSNNYGYTF	TGTGCCAGCAGCGGCCGGAGCAATAACTATGGCTACACCTTC
TRBV7-3	TRBD1	-	TRBJ2-2	CATRRDRGSGELFF	TGTGCCACGCGGCGGGACAGGGGGTCCGGGGAGCTGTTTTTT
TRBV12-3/TRBV12-4	-	-	TRBJ1-2	CASSQQGHYGYTF	TGTGCCAGCAGTCAACAGGGTCACTATGGCTACACCTTC
TRBV6-6	TRBD1	-	TRBJ1-4	CASKTQGANEKLFF	TGTGCCAGCAAGACACAGGGGGCTAATGAAAAACTGTTTTTT
TRBV18	TRBD2	once	TRBJ2-3	CASSPEAGTDTQYF	TGTGCCAGCTCACCTGAAGCGGGAACAGATACGCAGTATTTT
TRBV27	TRBD1	-	TRBJ1-5	CASGQEGGQPQHF	TGTGCCAGCGGACAGGAGGGAGGTCAGCCCCAGCATTTT
TRBV5-1	-	-	TRBJ1-5	CASHPPGPGAYSNQPQHF	TGCGCCAGCCACCCACCGGGTCCAGGGGCTTATAGCAATCAGCCCCAGCATTTT
TRBV5-1	TRBD2	-	TRBJ2-1	CASTFSGTSGHNEQFF	TGCGCCAGCACATTCTCGGGGACTAGCGGACACAATGAGCAGTTCTTC
TRBV19	-	-	TRBJ2-7	CASMRQGHYEQYF	TGTGCCAGTATGCGGCAGGGTCACTACGAGCAGTACTTC
TRBV20-1	-	-	TRBJ2-3	CRPAAPDTQYF	TGCAGGCCAGCGGCCCCAGATACGCAGTATTTT
TRBV19	TRBD1	few	TRBJ1-2	CASRLDREYGYTF	TGTGCCAGTAGGCTGGACAGGGAATACGGCTACACCTTC
TRBV7-6	-	-	TRBJ2-7	CASSLAAGLTTYEQYF	TGTGCCAGCAGCTTAGCAGCAGGACTAACGACCTACGAGCAGTACTTC
TRBV5-1	TRBD2	-	TRBJ2-5	CASRISGAQETQYF	TGCGCCAGCAGGATTAGCGGGGCCCAAGAGACCCAGTACTTC
TRBV6-1	TRBD1	-	TRBJ2-3	CASSKGTGSPTDTQYF	TGTGCCAGCAGTAAAGGGACAGGGTCACCCACAGATACGCAGTATTTT
TRBV4-1	-	once	TRBJ2-7	CASSHAFTGPASYEQYF	TGCGCCAGCAGCCACGCCTTTACAGGCCCTGCTTCCTACGAGCAGTACTTC
TRBV19	TRBD1	-	TRBJ1-2	CASSIVQGAAYGYTF	TGTGCCAGTAGTATAGTACAGGGGGCAGCCTATGGCTACACCTTC
TRBV30	TRBD2	-	TRBJ2-3	CAWSGVAGASTQYF	TGTGCCTGGAGTGGGGTAGCGGGGGCGAGTACGCAGTATTTT
TRBV7-2	TRBD1	-	TRBJ2-7	CASSEQGATPYEQYF	TGTGCCAGCAGCGAACAGGGGGCTACACCCTACGAGCAGTACTTC
TRBV27	TRBD1	few	TRBJ2-5	CASSSRDRGYQETQYF	TGTGCCAGCAGTTCTCGGGACAGGGGGTACCAAGAGACCCAGTACTTC
TRBV6-5	TRBD2	-	TRBJ2-1	CASSFRLAPINEQFF	TGTGCCAGCAGCTTCAGACTAGCTCCCATCAATGAGCAGTTCTTC
TRBV6-1	TRBD2	-	TRBJ2-3	CASSESPSGPTDTQYF	TGTGCCAGCAGTGAAAGCCCTAGCGGACCCACAGATACGCAGTATTTT
TRBV19	-	-	TRBJ1-1	CASRPGYMNTEAFF	TGTGCCAGTAGACCGGGGTACATGAACACTGAAGCTTTCTTT
TRBV6-5	-	-	TRBJ1-3	CATRDSRSGNTIYF	TGTGCCACTCGGGACTCCCGCTCTGGAAACACCATATATTTT
TRBV7-3	TRBD2	once	TRBJ2-1	CASSLQAGPYNEQFF	TGTGCCAGCAGCTTACAAGCGGGACCCTACAATGAGCAGTTCTTC
TRBV19	TRBD1	-	TRBJ2-1	CASSLSGTGLNEQFF	TGTGCCAGTAGTCTCTCCGGGACAGGGTTGAATGAGCAGTTCTTC
TRBV7-9	TRBD1	-	TRBJ1-5	CASSLQDRDINQPQHF	TGTGCCAGCAGCCTTCAGGACAGGGATATCAATCAGCCCCAGCATTTT
TRBV7-2	-	-	TRBJ2-5	CASSLVGETQYF	TGTGCCAGCAGCTTAGTCGGTGAGACCCAGTACTTC
TRBV25-1	-	-	TRBJ2-2	CASSESPTGELFF	TGTGCCAGCAGTGAATCTCCCACCGGGGAGCTGTTTTTT
TRBV6-5	TRBD1	-	TRBJ1-4	CASRNPGQGNEKLFF	TGTGCCAGCAGAAACCCGGGACAGGGGAATGAAAAACTGTTTTTT
TRBV5-6	-	-	TRBJ2-7	CASTISGLEQYF	TGTGCCAGCACCATCTCTGGGCTCGAGCAGTACTTC
TRBV11-1	TRBD1	-	TRBJ1-1	CASSWTGSGGQAFF	TGTGCCAGCAGCTGGACAGGGAGTGGCGGCCAAGCTTTCTTT
TRBV6-1	TRBD1	-	TRBJ1-2	CASSEIMTGQLGYGYTF	TGTGCCAGCAGTGAAATAATGACAGGGCAATTAGGCTATGGCTACACCTTC
TRBV21-1	-	-	TRBJ1-3	CASLGQGRVSGNTIYF	TGTGCCAGCTTGGGACAGGGAAGGGTCTCTGGAAACACCATATATTTT
TRBV9	TRBD1	few	TRBJ2-7	CASSLGTGWAYEQYF	TGTGCCAGCAGCCTGGGGACAGGGTGGGCCTACGAGCAGTACTTC
TRBV12-3/TRBV12-4	-	-	TRBJ1-1	CAAAYRVNTEAFF	TGTGCCGCCGCCTACAGGGTGAACACTGAAGCTTTCTTT
TRBV6-2/TRBV6-3	TRBD1	-	TRBJ2-3	CASSGRQGMLDTQYF	TGTGCCAGCAGTGGCCGACAGGGAATGCTAGATACGCAGTATTTT
TRBV6-6	TRBD2	-	TRBJ2-1	CASEGTSRYNEQFF	TGTGCCAGCGAAGGGACTAGTCGGTACAATGAGCAGTTCTTC
TRBV19	-	-	TRBJ1-1	CAISDRINTEAFF	TGTGCCATCTCGGACAGAATTAACACTGAAGCTTTCTTT
TRBV7-8	-	once	TRBJ2-2	CASSLDSAVNTGELFF	TGTGCCAGCAGCTTAGATTCAGCGGTAAACACCGGGGAGCTGTTTTTT
TRBV4-1	-	-	TRBJ2-7	CASSPGEATLSYEQYF	TGCGCCAGCAGCCCTGGTGAGGCGACTCTCTCCTACGAGCAGTACTTC
TRBV5-1	TRBD1	-	TRBJ2-1	CASSLQGQGYNEQFF	TGCGCCAGCAGCTTGCAGGGACAGGGCTACAATGAGCAGTTCTTC
TRBV5-1	-	-	TRBJ2-3	CASSLQGSGTDTQYF	TGCGCCAGCAGCTTACAGGGATCCGGGACAGATACGCAGTATTTT
TRBV6-5	TRBD2	-	TRBJ2-7	CASSYSTSGGHEQYF	TGTGCCAGCAGTTACTCAACTAGCGGGGGACACGAGCAGTACTTC